These 24 T cell receptor beta chains were sequenced from one sample in a study of immune evolution from preneoplasia to lung adenocarcinoma (dated by TCRdb to the early 2020s). The library was obtained by the immunoSEQ multiplex PCR assay. The table comes from immuneACCESS by way of TCRdb, which keeps in-frame sequences with V and J called. Part of the clones is missing from these tables; in studies checked, under half for an unresolved V gene and the rest for unknown reasons. This sample lists more than 3,500 clones; around 85% were detected once. The ten largest clonotypes hold 2.5% to 3% of the sample. Source material: FFPE invasive lung adenocarcinoma tissue. The sample's cell subset or site label is to be understood as: frankly invasive lung adenocarcinoma (ADC). These receptors were obtained from a person between 45 and 65 years old with lung adenocarcinoma.

V usage is TRBV27 and J usage is TRBJ2-7; possibly TRBD2 for D (5 bases). In germline, CDR1 is MNHEY, CDR2 SMNVEV (reference sequence). This CDR3 is built from 14 residues. Trimming removed 7 bases at V and 0 bases at J, with 13 bases between. The CDR3 DNA reads TGTGCCAGCAAGTTGCAGCGGCTCTCCTACGAGCAGTACTTC. Its translation is CASKLQRLSYEQYF.

The rearrangement joins TRBV7-8 to TRBJ1-1; D is unclear. CDR1 is SGHVS, CDR2 FQNEAQ, per germline. This CDR3 contains 13 residues. Trimming took off 3 bases at V and 3 bases at J, with 8 bases between the two ends. The CDR3 nucleotides read TGTGCCAGCAGCTTCTACCCGGACACTGAAGCTTTCTTT. It is translated as CASSFYPDTEAFF.

The chain recombines TRBV11-3 with TRBJ2-5; TRBD1 matches at 7 bases. V lost 4 bases and J lost 2; bases outside the gene matches: 7. The CDR3 sequence is 15 residues long. Per germline, CDR1 SGHNT and CDR2 YENEEA. In DNA, the CDR3 is TGTGCCAGCAGCTCTTCACAGGGGCGGCAAGAGACCCAGTACTTC. Its protein product is CASSSSQGRQETQYF.

The chain has TRBV11-3 and TRBJ2-1; tentatively, D is TRBD2 (6 bases). The ends were cut back, 5 bases at V and 9 bases at J, with 29 bases in the middle. The CDR3 is made up of 18 amino acids. Looked up from germline, CDR1 is SGHNT and CDR2 is YENEEA. The CDR3 DNA sequence: TGTGCCAGCAGCCGGGGGTCGTTCAGGTGGGAGGACCGTGGTGAGCAGTTCTTC. As protein: CASSRGSFRWEDRGEQFF. Looking up the rest from reference TRBV11-3 and TRBJ2-1 gives the full variable domain: EAGVVQSPRYKIIEKKQPVAFWCNPISGHNTLYWYLQNLGQGPELLIRYENEEAVDDSQLPKDRFSAERLKGVDSTLKIQPAELGDSAVYLCASSRGSFRWEDRGEQFFGPGTRLTVL.

The chain employs TRBV6-5 and TRBJ1-2, with TRBD1 matching 7 bases. Per the germline V gene, CDR1 is MNHEY and CDR2 is SVGAGI. There are 14 residues in the CDR3. Trimming took 3 bases from V and 8 from J; bases not matched to a gene: 9. Here the CDR3 reads CASSYQGGVGGYTF. The CDR3 region has the DNA TGTGCCAGCAGTTATCAAGGGGGCGTTGGAGGCTACACCTTC.

This chain uses TRBV5-1 with TRBJ1-1, with 7 bases that match TRBD1. The V gene's germline CDR1 is SGHRS and CDR2 YFSETQ. CDR3 size: 16 residues. J was trimmed by 1 base and V by 2 bases; bases with no gene match: 8. The CDR3 protein is CASSLGGSAGNTEAFF. The CDR3 DNA reads TGCGCCAGCAGCTTAGGGGGCTCGGCGGGGAACACTGAAGCTTTCTTT.

The genes are TRBV5-4 and TRBJ2-7; D call uncertain. The CDR3 sequence is 13 residues long. The V and J ends lost 3 bases and 6 bases respectively, with 13 bases between them. Germline lookup yields CDR1 SGHNT and CDR2 YYREEE (reference sequence). This chain's CDR3 is CASSSLGVGEQYF. CDR3 nucleotides: TGTGCCAGCAGCTCCCTCGGTGTGGGCGAGCAGTACTTC.

DNA of the CDR3: TGTGCCAGCAGTCTTTCGGGACTCAATTTACTCACAGATACGCAGTATTTT. It encodes CASSLSGLNLLTDTQYF. This chain connects TRBV28 to TRBJ2-3; TRBD2 is a possible D gene (6 bases). Per germline, CDR1 MDHEN and CDR2 SYDVKM. V dropped 5 bases and J dropped 2 bases, with 20 bases sitting between them. The CDR3 extends over 17 amino acids.

The V call is TRBV30, the J call TRBJ1-1; 11 bases are a match to TRBD1. J lost 5 bases, V lost 4 bases, and 6 bases had no gene match. From germline, CDR1 is GTSNPN and CDR2 SVGIG (reference sequence). The CDR3 is 14 residues long. CDR3 nucleotide sequence: TGTGCCTGGAATAGGGGGACAGGGGGTACTGAAGCTTTCTTT. Protein product: CAWNRGTGGTEAFF. Filled out from reference TRBV30 and TRBJ1-1, the complete variable domain reads SQTIHQWPATLVQPVGSPLSLECTVEGTSNPNLYWYRQAAGRGLQLLFYSVGIGQISSEVPQNLSASRPQDRQFILSSKKLLLSDSGFYLCAWNRGTGGTEAFFGQGTRLTVV.

This clone has just one count. The chain couples TRBV11-2 to TRBJ1-1; D gene ambiguous. V was pared by 5 bases and J by 5 bases, with 6 bases between. Germline V lookup: CDR1 SGHAT, CDR2 FQNNGV. This CDR3 is built from 11 residues. In DNA, the CDR3 is TGTGCCAGCAGCCGTCAAACTGAAGCTTTCTTT. Amino acids: CASSRQTEAFF.

The genes are TRBV7-9 and TRBJ1-1; 10 positions match TRBD1. The CDR3 is made up of 15 amino acids. With V trimmed by 1 base and J by 6 bases, 5 bases remained unmatched. Germline CDR1 is SEHNR and CDR2 is FQNEAQ (reference sequence). Here the CDR3 DNA reads TGTGCCAGCAGCTTAGGGGACAGGGGCAGCGCTGAAGCTTTCTTT. Translating gives CASSLGDRGSAEAFF.

The V and J genes are TRBV2 and TRBJ2-7; 8 positions agree with TRBD2. The V gene's germline CDR1 is SNHLY and CDR2 FYNNEI. Unmatched junction bases numbered 6, after V lost 10 bases and J lost 1 base. The CDR3 is 13 amino acids. The CDR3 bases are TGTGCCAACCGCGAGCGGGAGTCCTACGAGCAGTACTTC. Residues: CANRERESYEQYF.

The genes are TRBV6-1 and TRBJ1-1, with TRBD1 as a possible D gene (6 bases). Germline CDR1 reads MNHNS; CDR2 reads SASEGT. The germline V and J ends were trimmed by 4 bases and 10 bases, with 13 bases remaining between them. The CDR3 runs to 12 residues. CDR3 residues: CASSGGGLRAFF. The CDR3 DNA reads as TGTGCCAGCAGTGGGGGGGGGCTGAGAGCTTTCTTT.

This clone was observed a handful of times. The chain carries TRBV28 and TRBJ1-1; D is undetermined. Germline CDR1 is MDHEN and CDR2 is SYDVKM. Trimming removed 6 bases at V and 3 bases at J, with 11 bases between. The CDR3 is made up of 13 amino acids. The CDR3 loop is CASSLGLDTEAFF. The CDR3 coding sequence is TGTGCCAGCAGCCTAGGCCTGGACACTGAAGCTTTCTTT. Based on the CDR3 plus reference TRBV28 and TRBJ1-1, the full variable domain is DVKVTQSSRYLVKRTGEKVFLECVQDMDHENMFWYRQDPGLGLRLIYFSYDVKMKEKGDIPEGYSVSREKKERFSLILESASTNQTSMYLCASSLGLDTEAFFGQGTRLTVV.

The rearrangement joins TRBV9 to TRBJ1-4; D is uncertain. Trimming left V 0 bases short and J 8 bases short, with 11 bases between. Germline assignment: CDR1 SGDLS and CDR2 YYNGEE. The CDR3 loop spans 14 amino acids. CDR3 nucleotides: TGTGCCAGCAGCGTAGGCAACGCGGGAGAAAAACTGTTTTTT. It yields the protein CASSVGNAGEKLFF.

V is TRBV20-1 and J is TRBJ2-1, with unresolved D. V gave up 2 bases and J gave up 10 bases, with 9 bases separating them. In germline, CDR1 is DFQATT, CDR2 SNEGSKA (reference sequence). The CDR3 has 11 residues. CDR3 DNA sequence: TGCAGTGCTAGACCGGTCGAGGAGCAGTTCTTC. Translation: CSARPVEEQFF.

The chain joins TRBV4-3 to TRBJ2-5; 7 bases are shared with TRBD1. Germline assignment: CDR1 LGHNA and CDR2 YSLEER. The CDR3 contains 14 residues. With V trimmed by 6 bases and J by 0 bases, 4 bases remained unmatched. CDR3 DNA: TGCGCCAGCAGTCTGGACAGGTACCAAGAGACCCAGTACTTC. Its protein product is CASSLDRYQETQYF.

The rearrangement links TRBV6-1 to TRBJ2-2; 9 bases align to TRBD1. V gave up 7 bases and J gave up 7 bases; unmatched junction bases: 7. The length of the CDR3 is 14 residues. CDR1 MNHNS and CDR2 SASEGT come from the germline V gene. The CDR3 region is CASNTGGAGGELFF. The DNA for the CDR3 is TGTGCCAGCAACACAGGGGGCGCGGGCGGGGAGCTGTTTTTT.

This clone has just one count. The chain employs TRBV27 and TRBJ1-5; 9 bases fit TRBD1. Germline loops: CDR1 MNHEY, CDR2 SMNVEV (reference sequence). Trimming took 3 bases from V and 1 from J; bases not matched to a gene: 10. The length of the CDR3 is 18 residues. CDR3 residues: CASSFPGQGVGSNQPQHF. In nucleotides, the CDR3 is TGTGCCAGCAGTTTCCCGGGACAGGGTGTGGGGAGCAATCAGCCCCAGCATTTT.

This clone occurred a few times. This chain links TRBV19 with TRBJ1-5; D is perhaps TRBD1 (6 bases). Germline CDR1 LNHDA, CDR2 SQIVND (reference sequence). V was cut by 4 bases and J by 5 bases, with 6 bases left in between. This CDR3 is built from 12 residues. CDR3 nucleotide sequence: TGTGCCAGTAGTAGACAGGATCAGCCCCAGCATTTT. This sequence encodes CASSRQDQPQHF.

This clone was detected once. The V and J genes are TRBV6-5 and TRBJ2-3, with a possible D match to TRBD2 (5 bases). This CDR3 has 13 amino acids. Germline CDR1 MNHEY, CDR2 SVGAGI. V was trimmed by 2 bases and J by 5 bases, leaving 8 bases between them. Here the CDR3 DNA reads TGTGCCAGCAGTTACGGAGCGGAAGATACGCAGTATTTT. It is translated as CASSYGAEDTQYF.

The chain links TRBV9 to TRBJ2-5; D gene ambiguous. V lost 0 bases and J lost 5, with 14 bases in between. The CDR3 spans 15 residues. Per the germline V gene, CDR1 is SGDLS and CDR2 is YYNGEE. CDR3: CASSVDTLTSETQYF. The CDR3 region has the DNA TGTGCCAGCAGCGTAGACACACTCACCTCTGAGACCCAGTACTTC.

This chain links TRBV18 with TRBJ2-5, with D unresolved. Germline V gene lookup returns CDR1 KGHSH and CDR2 LQKENI. V lost 6 bases and J 2 bases, leaving 10 bases between the germline ends. This CDR3 is 13 amino acids long. As DNA, the CDR3 is TGTGCCAGCTCGGTAGGCAGACAAGAGACCCAGTACTTC. This encodes CASSVGRQETQYF.

The rearrangement uses TRBV4-3 and TRBJ1-1, with D possibly TRBD1 on 6 matching bases. CDR3 length: 15 amino acids. Germline values: CDR1 LGHNA, CDR2 YSLEER. V was pared by 0 bases and J by 10 bases, with 18 bases between. The CDR3 loop reads CASSQDPGTPTRAFF. For the CDR3, the DNA is TGCGCCAGCAGCCAAGACCCCGGGACACCCACCCGAGCTTTCTTT.